The present TCR beta chain was sequenced within a study of vaccination effects on CD4 cells after COVID-19. TCRdb's table, derived via immunoSEQ multiplex PCR, lists solely in-frame clones and lacks some. The table has 50,000 to 60,000 clones, 65% to 80% seen once; the top ten hold approximately 3%. As concerns this clone: The antigen is undetermined.

The germline CDR1 and CDR2 sequences are MGHRA and YSYEKL. The CDR3 extends over 14 amino acids. Trimming took 4 bases from V and 7 from J; bases not matched to a gene: 7. On approximately day 9 of culture, CD4+ T cells were separated out. The sequencing used CD4+ T cells from PBMCs cultured without peptide, collected before COVID-19 vaccination. The chain links TRBV4-1 to TRBJ1-5; TRBD1 aligns across 7 bases. The source of this sequence is a human donor who received a COVID-19 vaccine. The DNA of the CDR3 is TGCGCCAGCAGCCTTAGACCAGGGGGACAGCCCCAGCATTTT. Translating it yields CASSLRPGGQPQHF.